Shown below are 25 T cell receptor beta chains from a single sample sequenced in a study of CD8 T cells in ankylosing spondylitis. General study findings and limits: There was a TCR beta motif, made of fewer than 10 highly homologous variants, that appeared characteristic of ankylosing spondylitis blood.

TCRdb itself ran the 5' RACE reads through MiXCR, one entry per CDR3 protein. Seen here are roughly 440,000 distinct CDR3 sequences, approximately 17% observed once, and the top ten hold approximately 1%. These receptors are not linked to any known antigen. Sequencing was performed on blood, either unsorted or a sorted T cell fraction (not recorded which). All receptors come from a male donor with ankylosing spondylitis.

This clonotype came up a few times. The gene calls are TRBV6-5 and TRBJ1-1, with D maybe TRBD1 (5 bases). The V gene's germline CDR1 is MNHEY and CDR2 SVGAGI. V was cut by 0 bases and J by 0 bases, with 8 bases left in between. The CDR3 totals 15 residues. CDR3 nucleotide sequence: TGTGCCAGCAGTTACTCGAGACAGATGAACACTGAAGCTTTCTTT. Its protein product is CASSYSRQMNTEAFF.

This clonotype was counted ten times or more. The chain joins TRBV12-3 or TRBV12-4 to TRBJ1-1, with 9 bases that match TRBD1. The CDR3 is 14 residues long. J was trimmed by 1 base and V by 6 bases; bases with no gene match: 3. CDR3 nucleotide sequence: TGTGCCAGCAGGCGGACAGGGGCGAACACTGAAGCTTTCTTT. It yields the protein CASRRTGANTEAFF.

The chain joins TRBV5-1 to TRBJ2-7; D ambiguous. Trimming removed 0 bases at V and 4 bases at J, with 11 bases between. Germline CDR1 is SGHRS and CDR2 is YFSETQ. The CDR3 totals 14 residues. CDR3 DNA: TGCGCCAGCAGCTTGGCCCCAGTGATATACGAGCAGTACTTC. This sequence encodes CASSLAPVIYEQYF.

The genes are TRBV2 and TRBJ2-5; D possibly matches TRBD1 or TRBD2 (6 bases each). V was pared by 0 bases and J by 4 bases, with 18 bases between. Germline CDR1 SNHLY, CDR2 FYNNEI. This CDR3 contains 17 residues. The CDR3 loop is CASSEAWGARILETQYF. For the CDR3, the DNA is TGTGCCAGCAGTGAAGCTTGGGGGGCGCGGATCCTAGAGACCCAGTACTTC.

The table lists this clonotype with a few counts. The chain couples TRBV18 to TRBJ2-3; 8 positions agree with TRBD1. Germline V gives CDR1 KGHSH, CDR2 LQKENI. J was trimmed by 3 bases and V by 3 bases; bases with no gene match: 8. CDR3 length: 16 amino acids. CDR3 amino acids: CASSPRSRGQTDTQYF. CDR3 sequence (DNA): TGTGCCAGCTCACCCCGGAGCAGGGGGCAAACAGATACGCAGTATTTT.

This clonotype has just a few counts. This chain joins TRBV5-1 and TRBJ1-1, with 7 bases aligning to TRBD1. Germline lookup yields CDR1 SGHRS and CDR2 YFSETQ. The CDR3 extends over 16 amino acids. V trimming: 4 bases; J trimming: 3 bases; junction bases outside the gene matches: 12. Written as DNA, the CDR3 is TGCGCCAGCAGCCCTTTAGACAGGGTCGGACACACTGAAGCTTTCTTT. This codes for CASSPLDRVGHTEAFF.

As for this clonotype: This sequence may be a read error, since a much larger clone differs from it by one base. The rearrangement links TRBV12-3 or TRBV12-4 to TRBJ2-2; TRBD2 matches at 12 bases. The CDR3 extends over 18 amino acids. V lost 4 bases, J lost 4 bases, and 10 bases stayed unmatched. CDR3 loop: CASSWDGLAGIGTGELFF. CDR3 nucleotides: TGTGCCAGCAGTTGGGACGGACTAGCGGGAATCGGCACCGGGGAGCTGTTTTTT.

This clonotype showed up just a few times. This rearrangement joins TRBV18 to TRBJ1-2; D gene unclear. The CDR3 contains 15 residues. Trimming took off 3 bases at V and 0 bases at J, with 11 bases between the two ends. Germline-derived CDR1 and CDR2 are KGHSH and LQKENI. The CDR3 loop is CASSPLDRANYGYTF. The CDR3 nucleotides read TGTGCCAGCTCACCTCTCGACCGGGCTAACTATGGCTACACCTTC.

This clonotype was picked up many times. The CDR3: CASSLSISEAFF. CDR3 DNA: TGTGCCAGCAGCTTATCGATATCCGAAGCTTTCTTT. The V gene is TRBV7-9, the J gene TRBJ1-1; D is undetermined. Germline V gene data show CDR1 as SEHNR and CDR2 as FQNEAQ (reference sequence). Trimming cost V 2 bases and J 8 bases, with 9 bases left between them. The CDR3 consists of 12 residues.

This clonotype was observed many times. The chain uses TRBV7-2 and TRBJ2-3; 9 nucleotides agree with TRBD1. The CDR3 extends over 15 amino acids. Germline V gene data show CDR1 as SGHTA and CDR2 as FQGNSA. Losses at the gene ends were 5 bases for V and 3 bases for J; bases not matched to a gene: 6. This CDR3 reads CASSQTGGWTDTQYF. The CDR3 DNA reads as TGTGCCAGCAGCCAGACAGGGGGTTGGACAGATACGCAGTATTTT.

V usage is TRBV28 and J usage is TRBJ1-2; D might be TRBD1 (5 bases). Germline CDR1 and CDR2: MDHEN and SYDVKM. The length of the CDR3 is 17 residues. V lost 4 bases and J 3 bases, leaving 21 bases between the germline ends. The CDR3 DNA sequence: TGTGCCAGCAGTTCCCAAAGGGGCCAGGATGCCCACTATGGCTACACCTTC. Its protein is CASSSQRGQDAHYGYTF.

This clonotype was detected only a few times. The rearrangement joins TRBV24-1 to TRBJ2-3; 8 positions agree with TRBD1. The V segment lost 7 bases and the J segment 7 bases; nucleotides outside the gene matches: 9. The CDR3 is 14 amino acids. CDR1 is KGHDR, CDR2 SFDVKD, per germline. This CDR3 is CATSGRGQGNTQYF. The DNA of the CDR3 is TGTGCCACCAGCGGCAGGGGGCAGGGGAATACGCAGTATTTT.

The chain uses TRBV20-1 and TRBJ2-7; 7 bases agree with TRBD1. Looked up from germline, CDR1 is DFQATT and CDR2 is SNEGSKA (reference sequence). The CDR3 loop spans 15 amino acids. V gave up 3 bases and J gave up 6 bases; unmatched junction bases: 14. The DNA of the CDR3 is TGCAGTGCTAGGTTACAGGGGAGCCCCATACGCGAGCAGTACTTC. The encoded protein is CSARLQGSPIREQYF.

This clonotype was counted ten times or more. The chain links TRBV28 to TRBJ1-5; D is unclear. Per the germline V gene, CDR1 is MDHEN and CDR2 is SYDVKM. This CDR3 region has 13 residues. Trimming removed 3 bases from V and 5 bases from J, with 8 bases in between. The CDR3 loop is CASSFIEYQPQHF. DNA for the CDR3: TGTGCCAGCAGTTTCATAGAGTATCAGCCCCAGCATTTT. Drawing the rest from reference TRBV28 and TRBJ1-5, the complete variable domain is DVKVTQSSRYLVKRTGEKVFLECVQDMDHENMFWYRQDPGLGLRLIYFSYDVKMKEKGDIPEGYSVSREKKERFSLILESASTNQTSMYLCASSFIEYQPQHFGDGTRLSIL.

V and J are TRBV5-1 and TRBJ2-7; 11 bases match TRBD1. The CDR3 spans 16 residues. V shed 1 base, J shed 3 bases, and the junction held 6 bases outside the gene matches. CDR1 and CDR2 from the germline V gene are SGHRS and YFSETQ. CDR3 sequence reads: CASSLRIGTGGYEQYF. The CDR3 nucleotides are TGCGCCAGCAGCTTGAGGATCGGGACAGGGGGCTACGAGCAGTACTTC.

This clonotype was found a few times. J is TRBJ2-6 and V is TRBV5-1; D is unclear. CDR3 length: 15 amino acids. Trimming took 1 base from V and 0 from J, leaving 5 bases between them. The V gene's germline CDR1 is SGHRS and CDR2 YFSETQ. The DNA of the CDR3 is TGCGCCAGCAGCTTGACCTCCTCTGGGGCCAACGTCCTGACTTTC. This encodes CASSLTSSGANVLTF.

This clonotype was picked up a small number of times. The chain uses TRBV28 and TRBJ2-4; D gene unclear. CDR3 length: 15 amino acids. Trimming took off 6 bases at V and 0 bases at J, with 12 bases between the two ends. The germline gives CDR1 MDHEN, CDR2 SYDVKM. The CDR3 coding sequence is TGTGCCAGCAGCAAGTACACCCTAGCCAAAAACATTCAGTACTTC. The encoded protein is CASSKYTLAKNIQYF.

The chain employs TRBV12-3 or TRBV12-4 and TRBJ2-2; the D is unclear. The V end was cut by 3 bases, the J end by 3 bases, with 5 bases between. CDR3 length: 13 amino acids. In DNA form, the CDR3 reads TGTGCCAGCAGTTTCGTGTACACCGGGGAGCTGTTTTTT. The encoded protein is CASSFVYTGELFF.

This clonotype occurred a few times. This chain uses TRBV20-1 with TRBJ1-1; no firm D call. V shed 6 bases and J shed 3 bases, with 29 bases lying between them. Germline V gene lookup returns CDR1 DFQATT and CDR2 SNEGSKA (reference sequence). The CDR3 is made up of 18 amino acids. CDR3 protein: CSATVLAGARVVDTEAFF. CDR3 nucleotide sequence: TGCAGTGCCACAGTTCTCGCCGGCGCGAGGGTGGTGGACACTGAAGCTTTCTTT.

This clonotype has just a few counts. The CDR3 bases are TGCGCCAGCATCCCGGGACCGTACTTC. Its protein product is CASIPGPYF. The genes are TRBV5-1 and TRBJ2-7; D assignment may be TRBD1 or TRBD2 (5 bases each). The CDR3 loop spans 9 amino acids. The V end lost 6 bases, the J end lost 12 bases, and 10 bases lay between the germline ends. Germline CDR1 and CDR2: SGHRS and YFSETQ.

The chain employs TRBV11-1 and TRBJ2-1, with D perhaps TRBD2 (5 bases). This CDR3 spans 18 amino acids. V was trimmed by 1 base and J by 9 bases, leaving 25 bases between them. Germline values: CDR1 SGHAT, CDR2 FQDESV (reference sequence). CDR3 coding DNA: TGTGCCAGCAGCTTAGTAGGCGACGCGGGCCCAAAATACGGTGAGCAGTTCTTC. Its translation is CASSLVGDAGPKYGEQFF.

The chain links TRBV7-9 to TRBJ1-1; maybe TRBD1 (5 bases). The germline V and J ends were trimmed by 4 bases and 9 bases, with 12 bases remaining between them. Germline-derived CDR1 and CDR2 are SEHNR and FQNEAQ (reference sequence). The CDR3 is made up of 12 amino acids. CDR3 residues: CASSSGTAQAFF. The CDR3, as DNA: TGTGCCAGCAGCTCCGGGACTGCCCAAGCTTTCTTT.

This chain uses TRBV20-1 with TRBJ1-1; D remains ambiguous. V lost 0 bases, J lost 1 base, and 6 bases lay in between. CDR3 length equals 13 residues. Germline-derived CDR1 and CDR2 are DFQATT and SNEGSKA (reference sequence). In DNA form, the CDR3 reads TGCAGTGCTAGAGACTTCAGGAACACTGAAGCTTTCTTT. This gives the protein CSARDFRNTEAFF.

The chain is built from TRBV6-1 and TRBJ1-4, with no clear D. V lost 4 bases, J lost 1 base, and 7 bases lay in between. This CDR3 has 14 amino acids. Germline V CDR1 and CDR2: MNHNS, SASEGT. The DNA for the CDR3 is TGTGCCAGCAGTGGACCACAAACTAATGAAAAACTGTTTTTT. Translated, it gives CASSGPQTNEKLFF.

A few counts support this clonotype. A read error may account for a junction end that differs from germline. This rearrangement joins TRBV7-7 to TRBJ2-1, with 7 nucleotides matching TRBD2. The CDR3 is 13 amino acids. Germline loops: CDR1 SSHAT, CDR2 FNYEAQ (reference sequence). CDR3 loop: CASSSGLVNEQFF. Here the CDR3 DNA reads TGTGCTAGCAGCTCAGGACTAGTCAATGAGCAGTTCTTC.